This entry is about one TCR beta chain. What it recognizes is unknown. This specimen comes from a study of blood T cells in healthy people across ages. Extracted total RNA amounted to at least 6 micrograms for each sample. Using a J-beta primer mix together with a sample-barcoded 5' primer, a second PCR was run for about 6 to 11 cycles. Every cDNA molecule carried a tag from a template-switch adaptor bearing 12 random nucleotides. A single record per CDR3 protein comes from TCRdb applying MiXCR to the 5' RACE reads. The sample holds 1.5 million to 2 million distinct CDR3 sequences, 35% to 50% seen once. Study observations and caveats: Bulk PBMC profiling left naive and antigen-experienced comparisons inconclusive. Higher diversity, along with more naive CD4+ cells, distinguished long-lived donors from aged donors.

The TCR comes from a human donor in good health. The specimen sequenced was blood.

The CDR3 DNA sequence: TGTGCCAGCAGTCGGACAGGCCTGAGCTCCTACAATGAGCAGTTCTTC. Residues: CASSRTGLSSYNEQFF. The V call is TRBV6-5, the J call TRBJ2-1; 7 nucleotides align to TRBD1. With 5 bases clipped from V and 0 bases from J, the junction kept 7 bases outside the gene matches. The CDR3 loop spans 16 amino acids. Germline V gene sequence: CDR1 MNHEY, CDR2 SVGAGI.